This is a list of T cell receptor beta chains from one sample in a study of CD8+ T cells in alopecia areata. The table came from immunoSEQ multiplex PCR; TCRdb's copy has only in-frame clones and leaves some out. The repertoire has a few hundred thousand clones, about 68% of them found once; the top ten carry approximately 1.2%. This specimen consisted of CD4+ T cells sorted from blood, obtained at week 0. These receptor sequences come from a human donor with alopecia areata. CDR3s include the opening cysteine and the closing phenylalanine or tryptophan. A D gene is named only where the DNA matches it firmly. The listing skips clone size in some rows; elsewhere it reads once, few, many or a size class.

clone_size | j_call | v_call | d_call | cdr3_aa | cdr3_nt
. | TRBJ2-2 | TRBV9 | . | CASSVGKASGELFF | TGTGCCAGCAGCGTCGGTAAGGCCTCCGGGGAGCTGTTTTTT
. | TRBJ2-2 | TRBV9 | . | CASSVRSGANTGELFF | TGTGCCAGCAGCGTAAGATCGGGAGCGAACACCGGGGAGCTGTTTTTT
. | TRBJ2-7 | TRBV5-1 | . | CASKTEYEQYF | TGCGCCAGCAAAACGGAATACGAGCAGTACTTC
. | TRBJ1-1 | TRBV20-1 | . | CSASVDTEAFF | TGCAGTGCTAGCGTGGACACTGAAGCTTTCTTT
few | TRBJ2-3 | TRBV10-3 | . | CAISEGDGAVTDTQYF | TGTGCCATCAGTGAGGGTGATGGAGCGGTTACAGATACGCAGTATTTT
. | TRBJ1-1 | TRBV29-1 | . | CSAGRRNTEAFF | TGCAGCGCTGGGCGGAGGAACACTGAAGCTTTCTTT
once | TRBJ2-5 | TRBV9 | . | CASNPGSSVEETQYF | TGTGCCAGCAACCCTGGGAGTTCGGTCGAAGAGACCCAGTACTTC
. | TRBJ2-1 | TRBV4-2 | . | CASSQGSTGSYNEQFF | TGTGCCAGCAGCCAAGGTTCGACTGGCTCCTACAATGAGCAGTTCTTC
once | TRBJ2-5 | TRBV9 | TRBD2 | CASSKGLAGETQYF | TGTGCCAGCAGCAAAGGACTAGCCGGGGAGACCCAGTACTTC
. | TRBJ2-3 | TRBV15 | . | CATSRPELDTQYF | TGTGCCACCAGCAGGCCGGAGCTCGATACGCAGTATTTT
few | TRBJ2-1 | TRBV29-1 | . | CSTPRGNEQFF | TGCAGCACTCCAAGGGGGAATGAGCAGTTCTTC
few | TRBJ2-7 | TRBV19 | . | CASSITVDLEQYF | TGTGCCAGTAGTATAACGGTTGACCTCGAGCAGTACTTC
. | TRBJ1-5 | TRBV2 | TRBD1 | CASTLGQGGQPQHF | TGTGCCAGCACTCTCGGACAGGGCGGTCAGCCCCAGCATTTT
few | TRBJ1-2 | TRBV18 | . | CASSRTGNYGYTF | TGTGCCAGCTCGCGAACAGGGAACTATGGCTACACCTTC
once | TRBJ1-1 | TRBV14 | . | CASSHYKNTEAFF | TGTGCCAGCAGCCATTACAAGAACACTGAAGCTTTCTTT
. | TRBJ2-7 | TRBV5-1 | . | CASSFGRGAEQYF | TGCGCCAGCAGCTTTGGCAGGGGCGCCGAGCAGTACTTC
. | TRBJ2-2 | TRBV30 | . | CAWSVGSWGAGELFF | TGTGCCTGGAGTGTGGGCTCATGGGGCGCCGGGGAGCTGTTTTTT
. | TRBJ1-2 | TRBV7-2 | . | CASSSYGTGYGYTF | TGTGCCAGCAGCTCATACGGGACGGGCTATGGCTACACCTTC
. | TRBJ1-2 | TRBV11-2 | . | CASSPRQGTHYGYTF | TGTGCCAGCAGCCCTAGGCAGGGGACGCACTATGGCTACACCTTC
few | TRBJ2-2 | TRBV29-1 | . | CSVAQTGELFF | TGCAGCGTTGCCCAAACCGGGGAGCTGTTTTTT